Shown below are 6 T cell receptor beta chains from a single sample sequenced in a study of T-cell reconstitution after alpha-beta-depleted transplantation in children. Preparation of the TCRbeta library involved a method that used unique molecular identifiers. TCRdb independently ran MiXCR on the PCR reads; one entry per CDR3 protein. There are some 640,000 distinct CDR3 sequences in the sample; around a sixth occur only once, and 1.1% lies in the top ten. This sample comprised PBMCs from the stem cell graft donor, obtained from the stem cell graft. Source of these receptors: a human donor who donated a stem cell graft to a child with acute myeloid leukemia.

Many counts were recorded for this clonotype. The chain recombines TRBV4-2 with TRBJ2-7, with 8 positions matching TRBD2. With V trimmed by 0 bases and J by 3 bases, 7 bases remained unmatched. The CDR3 has 16 amino acids. Germline lookup yields CDR1 LGHNA and CDR2 YNFKEQ. The CDR3 is CASSQDLSGGVYEQYV. CDR3 bases: TGTGCCAGCAGCCAAGATCTAAGCGGGGGTGTCTACGAGCAGTACGTC.

This clonotype was recorded many times. The chain carries TRBV12-3 or TRBV12-4 and TRBJ1-6; the D is unclear. The CDR3 extends over 13 amino acids. Trimming shortened V by 6 bases and J by 8 bases, and 11 bases separated the two germline ends. CDR3 region: CASSKVRDSPLHF. The CDR3 nucleotides are TGTGCCAGCAGCAAAGTCAGAGATTCACCCCTCCACTTT.

This clonotype has at least ten counts. This chain connects TRBV9 to TRBJ2-7; D remains ambiguous. CDR3 length: 14 amino acids. Germline lookup yields CDR1 SGDLS and CDR2 YYNGEE. Trimming cost V 1 base and J 1 base, with 9 bases left between them. This CDR3 is CASSVTWVSYEQYF. The CDR3 DNA reads TGTGCCAGCAGCGTAACATGGGTTTCCTACGAGCAGTACTTC.

This clonotype showed up just a few times. The chain carries TRBV5-1 and TRBJ1-2; D gene uncertain. With 2 bases removed from V and 8 bases from J, the gap between germline ends came to 19 bases. The CDR3 runs 15 residues. Germline V gene sequence: CDR1 SGHRS, CDR2 YFSETQ. For the CDR3, the DNA is TGCGCCAGCAGCTTCGTCCCCGCAGGCCCGCTGGGCTACACCTTC. This sequence encodes CASSFVPAGPLGYTF.

This clonotype was seen many times. The V gene is TRBV29-1, the J gene TRBJ1-2; 9 bases fit TRBD1. Losses at the gene ends were 4 bases for V and 6 bases for J; bases not matched to a gene: 6. From germline, CDR1 is SQVTM and CDR2 ANQGSEA. The length of the CDR3 is 13 residues. CDR3 residues: CSVAGQGTDGYTF. The CDR3 DNA reads TGCAGCGTTGCGGGACAGGGTACCGATGGCTACACCTTC.

This clonotype has ten or more counts. The chain has TRBV20-1 and TRBJ2-1, with 7 bases lining up with TRBD1. CDR1 DFQATT and CDR2 SNEGSKA come from the germline V gene (reference sequence). V lost 3 bases and J lost 8; bases outside the gene matches: 10. The CDR3 is made up of 14 amino acids. In DNA form, the CDR3 reads TGCAGTGCTAGTAGACAGGGAAAGATCCATGAGCAGTTCTTC. Translating gives CSASRQGKIHEQFF.